This T cell receptor beta chain derives from a study of cytomegalovirus exposure and HLA in healthy donors. General study results and limits: Apparent HLA restriction characterized most CMV-associated TCR beta chains in a later analysis. Follow-up analysis later connected one missense variant in DCLRE1C with trimming of TCR beta V- and J-genes.

A remark on this clone: Its antigen is not known.

CDR1 GTSNPN and CDR2 SVGIG come from the germline V gene (reference sequence). CDR3 length equals 12 residues. V lost 8 bases, J lost 0 bases, and 10 bases lay in between. The PCR used 60 Vbeta and 13 Jbeta primers. Source study methods: In a later analysis, around 12 million of tens of millions of unique beta chains occurred in at least two donors. Produced via immunoSEQ multiplex PCR; TCRdb's table is partial and in-frame only. V, J and clone size were drawn from that table, and D and trimming were deduced from the DNA. The table lists more than 85,000 clones, around 70% of them singletons. The receptor was derived from a woman in her seventies in good health and CMV-seropositive. This chain joins TRBV30 and TRBJ1-1; D unclear. The sequenced material came from PBMCs. CDR3 coding DNA: TGTGCCGGCGGGATCCTGAACACTGAAGCTTTCTTT. Residues: CAGGILNTEAFF.